This T cell receptor beta chain was sequenced for a study of Ad26.COV2.S vaccination and SARS-CoV-2 variants. Study-level information: A participant enrolled in the COV1001 Ad26.COV2.S trial arm provided the sample.

About this clone: The antigen remains unidentified. One end of the junction does not line up with germline, which may come from a read error.

The study's findings and limits: The study found similar non-spike TCR breadth in vaccine and placebo recipients.

The CDR3 consists of 14 residues. The germline gives CDR1 LNHDA, CDR2 SQIVND (reference sequence). Treatment in this sample: over 15 received Ad26.COV2.S at low or high dose, single or two shots; several received placebo; per-sample allocation not given. It was on day 63 after the first vaccine or placebo injection that samples were taken. Generated by immunoSEQ multiplex PCR, the TCRdb table keeps only in-frame clones and is missing some. Of about 680,000 clones listed, roughly 90% are singletons. Source: peripheral blood, taken in a trial of Ad26.COV2.S vaccine versus placebo. The receptor was isolated from a person aged 18-60 years who received the Ad26.COV2.S COVID-19 vaccine or a placebo. The rearrangement links TRBV19 to TRBJ1-5; perhaps TRBD1 as D (5 bases). The CDR3 DNA follows: TGTGCCAGTAGGATAGCGACAGTTAATCAGCCCCAGCATTTT. It encodes CASRIATVNQPQHF.